These 15 T cell receptor beta chains share one sample of origin, sequenced in a study of blood T cell repertoires in COVID-19. The method was immunoSEQ multiplex PCR; TCRdb's version includes in-frame clones alone and lacks a portion of them. The sample includes under 350,000 clones, about 89% of them seen just once. Sequencing was performed on peripheral blood. The source of these receptors is a man aged 40-49 years with acute or convalescent COVID-19.

The chain couples TRBV7-8 to TRBJ1-2; TRBD1 is a possible D gene (6 bases). Germline assignment: CDR1 SGHVS and CDR2 FQNEAQ. The CDR3 runs 15 residues. The ends were cut back, 5 bases at V and 4 bases at J, with 17 bases in the middle. CDR3 loop: CASSPPEGDLYGYTF. Here the CDR3 DNA reads TGTGCCAGCAGCCCCCCTGAGGGGGACCTCTATGGCTACACCTTC.

The rearrangement links TRBV5-8 to TRBJ1-1; D may be TRBD1 (5 bases). The germline gives CDR1 SGHTS, CDR2 YDEGEE. V gave up 1 base and J gave up 5 bases, with 12 bases separating them. This CDR3 has 14 residues. The CDR3 reads CASSLWRGTTEAFF. For the CDR3, the DNA is TGTGCCAGCAGCTTGTGGCGGGGGACGACTGAAGCTTTCTTT.

The chain joins TRBV2 to TRBJ2-3; D is possibly TRBD1 (6 bases). The CDR3 consists of 15 residues. V was cut by 4 bases and J by 0 bases, with 11 bases left in between. Per the germline V gene, CDR1 is SNHLY and CDR2 is FYNNEI. The chain's CDR3 is CASSAGAPSTDTQYF. For the CDR3, the DNA is TGTGCCAGCAGTGCAGGGGCCCCAAGCACAGATACGCAGTATTTT. Supplemented by reference TRBV2 and TRBJ2-3, the full variable domain reads EPEVTQTPSHQVTQMGQEVILRCVPISNHLYFYWYRQILGQKVEFLVSFYNNEISEKSEIFDDQFSVERPDGSNFTLKIRSTKLEDSAMYFCASSAGAPSTDTQYFGPGTRLTVL.

This clone has only one observation. This rearrangement joins TRBV27 to TRBJ1-2; 8 nucleotides line up with TRBD1. The germline CDR1 and CDR2 sequences are MNHEY and SMNVEV (reference sequence). The CDR3 is 10 residues long. Here the CDR3 reads CSIRGHGYTF. The CDR3 DNA reads as TGTTCAATCAGGGGGCATGGCTACACCTTC.

The V gene is TRBV27, the J gene TRBJ2-7; 8 bases are a match to TRBD2. CDR1 and CDR2 from the germline V gene are MNHEY and SMNVEV (reference sequence). The CDR3 sequence is 13 residues long. Unmatched junction bases numbered 6, after V lost 7 bases and J lost 4 bases. For the CDR3, the DNA is TGTGCCAGCAAACGGGGGGGAGGGTACGAGCAGTACTTC. Amino acid sequence: CASKRGGGYEQYF.

The chain uses TRBV7-9 and TRBJ2-1; D gene ambiguous. Germline V lookup: CDR1 SEHNR, CDR2 FQNEAQ (reference sequence). Trimming pared 1 base from V and 7 bases from J, leaving 8 bases between. The CDR3 has 13 residues. The CDR3 sequence is CASSLGEWNEQFF. The CDR3 DNA sequence: TGTGCCAGCAGCTTAGGCGAGTGGAATGAGCAGTTCTTC.

The J gene is TRBJ1-6, the V gene TRBV9; 7 positions agree with TRBD1. Germline loops: CDR1 SGDLS, CDR2 YYNGEE. V lost 1 base to trimming and J lost 8 bases; unmatched junction nucleotides: 9. CDR3 size: 16 residues. The CDR3 region is CASSVSPTGRDSPLHF. CDR3 DNA sequence: TGTGCCAGCAGCGTATCTCCGACAGGGCGAGATTCACCCCTCCACTTT.

This clone was seen only once. The chain is built from TRBV5-8 and TRBJ2-2, with a tentative D call TRBD1 (5 bases). The ends were cut back, 3 bases at V and 0 bases at J, with 15 bases in the middle. The CDR3 covers 17 residues. Germline V gene sequence: CDR1 SGHTS, CDR2 YDEGEE. The DNA of the CDR3 is TGTGCCAGCAGCTCATTTTTCTGGGGCCCGAACACCGGGGAGCTGTTTTTT. Amino acid sequence: CASSSFFWGPNTGELFF.

This chain uses TRBV5-1 with TRBJ2-5; 7 bases match TRBD1. Germline CDR1 and CDR2: SGHRS and YFSETQ. The CDR3 runs 16 residues. Trimming cost V 3 bases and J 2 bases; bases outside gene matches: 10. This chain's CDR3 is CASSSGTVTVQETQYF. In DNA, the CDR3 is TGCGCCAGCAGCTCCGGGACAGTTACAGTTCAAGAGACCCAGTACTTC.

V usage is TRBV7-2 and J usage is TRBJ1-2; possibly TRBD1 for D (6 bases). Germline V gene data show CDR1 as SGHTA and CDR2 as FQGNSA. This CDR3 region has 18 residues. Trimming stripped 4 bases from V and 2 bases from J, with 23 bases between. This chain's CDR3 is CASSSQIVQGFLNYGYTF. CDR3 in DNA: TGTGCCAGCAGCTCGCAGATCGTACAGGGATTCCTCAACTATGGCTACACCTTC.

The chain combines TRBV19 with TRBJ1-5; 7 nucleotides line up with TRBD1. The CDR3 extends over 13 amino acids. The trim removed 6 bases at V and 5 bases at J, leaving 4 bases unmatched. Germline values: CDR1 LNHDA, CDR2 SQIVND (reference sequence). CDR3 residues: CASSSRGDQPQHF. The CDR3 DNA reads as TGTGCCAGTAGCAGCAGGGGGGATCAGCCCCAGCATTTT.

The gene calls are TRBV3-1 (or the pseudogene TRBV3-2) and TRBJ2-2; D is undetermined. The CDR3 spans 12 residues. V lost 4 bases and J lost 5, with 5 bases in between. Germline V gene sequence: CDR1 LGHDT, CDR2 YNNKEL (reference sequence). The CDR3 reads CASSLSTGELFF. The CDR3 DNA reads as TGTGCCAGCAGCCTATCTACCGGGGAGCTGTTTTTT.

The gene calls are TRBV6-5 and TRBJ2-3, with 10 nucleotides matching TRBD2. The CDR3 has 16 residues. CDR1 is MNHEY, CDR2 SVGAGI, per germline. V gave up 0 bases and J gave up 1 base; unmatched junction bases: 1. The DNA for the CDR3 is TGTGCCAGCAGTTACTCGACTAGCGGGCGCACAGATACGCAGTATTTT. Amino acids: CASSYSTSGRTDTQYF.

This sequence joins TRBV15 and TRBJ1-5; TRBD1 is a possible D gene (6 bases). Germline lookup yields CDR1 LNHNV and CDR2 YYDKDF (reference sequence). Trimming cost V 3 bases and J 3 bases, with 12 bases left between them. The CDR3 consists of 15 residues. The DNA of the CDR3 is TGTGCCACCAGCAGGGGGACAACTACCAATCAGCCCCAGCATTTT. This codes for CATSRGTTTNQPQHF.

This rearrangement joins TRBV29-1 to TRBJ1-1, with D possibly matching TRBD1 (5 bases). This CDR3 region has 11 residues. Germline V gene data show CDR1 as SQVTM and CDR2 as ANQGSEA. V dropped 8 bases and J dropped 2 bases, with 9 bases sitting between them. Here the CDR3 DNA reads TGCAGCTCTCAGGGCAACACTGAAGCTTTCTTT. This encodes CSSQGNTEAFF.